This is a list of T cell receptor beta chains from one sample in a study of tumor-infiltrating lymphocytes in localized non-small cell lung cancer. TCRdb's table, derived via immunoSEQ multiplex PCR, lists solely in-frame clones and lacks some. The data hold about 9,700 clones, with around 73% observed a single time. The material sequenced was lung tumor tissue. The receptors originated from a human donor with non-small cell lung cancer. The CDR3 runs from the conserved cysteine through the conserved F or W. A D gene is named only where the DNA matches it firmly. The size of a clone is reported for some rows only, either as once, few or many, or as a class for expanded clones.

>TRBJ1-5|-|TRBV6-6|TRBD1
TGTGCCAGCAGTAAACAGGGGGGACCCAATCAGCCCCAGCATTTT
CASSKQGGPNQPQHF
>TRBJ2-3|-|TRBV25-1|-
TGTGCCAGCAGTGAATATCGGGGGGCAGAAGATACGCAGTATTTT
CASSEYRGAEDTQYF
>TRBJ2-7|-|TRBV5-1|-
TGCGCCAGCAGCTCAATTGGCGCCAACTACGAGCAGTACTTC
CASSSIGANYEQYF
>TRBJ2-3|-|TRBV19|-
TGTGCCAGTAGTGCCCCCGAAACACTACCAGATACGCAGTATTTT
CASSAPETLPDTQYF
>TRBJ2-7|-|TRBV19|-
TGTGCCAGTAGTACGGATCTAGAGGATTACGAGCAGTACTTC
CASSTDLEDYEQYF
>TRBJ2-7|-|TRBV29-1|-
TGCAGCGTTACTACCGGGACAAATGTCTACGAGCAGTACTTC
CSVTTGTNVYEQYF
>TRBJ2-3|-|TRBV7-3|TRBD1
TGTGCCAGCAGCCCCGCCGGGACAGGGACTACAGATACGCAGTATTTT
CASSPAGTGTTDTQYF
>TRBJ2-1|-|TRBV29-1|-
TGCAGCGTTGACTACAATGAGCAGTTCTTC
CSVDYNEQFF
>TRBJ2-7|medium-sized|TRBV7-6|TRBD1
TGTGCCAGCAGCTCCCGGGACAGGGTCTACGAGCAGTACTTC
CASSSRDRVYEQYF
>TRBJ2-1|-|TRBV7-3|TRBD2
TGTGCCAGCAGCTTAATGTCCGGGGGACTAGCGGACCACAATGAGCAGTTCTTC
CASSLMSGGLADHNEQFF
>TRBJ2-1|-|TRBV5-1|-
TGCGCCAGCAGCTTGGGGACTACTAGCTCCTACAATGAGCAGTTCTTC
CASSLGTTSSYNEQFF
>TRBJ2-7|few|TRBV7-2|-
TGTGCCAGCAGCTTAGCCGGAGGGTCCTACGAGCAGTACTTC
CASSLAGGSYEQYF
>TRBJ2-7|once|TRBV5-1|-
TGCGCCAGCAGCACCGGCGGGACTTCGAGCTCCTACGAGCAGTACTTC
CASSTGGTSSSYEQYF
>TRBJ2-5|-|TRBV19|TRBD2
TGTGCCAGTAGTATCAACCCTAGCGGGAGTATGGAGACCCAGTACTTC
CASSINPSGSMETQYF
>TRBJ2-1|-|TRBV11-3|TRBD1
TGTGCCAGCAGCTTAGGGGGGCAGGGGGCCTACAATGAGCAGTTCTTC
CASSLGGQGAYNEQFF
>TRBJ2-7|-|TRBV4-3|TRBD2
TGCGCCAGCAGCCAACACCCGGAAGCTAGCGGGACCTACGAGCAGTACTTC
CASSQHPEASGTYEQYF
>TRBJ1-1|once|TRBV18|TRBD1
TGTGCCAGCTCAAATCAGGGGGACACTGAAGCTTTCTTT
CASSNQGDTEAFF
>TRBJ2-1|-|TRBV18|-
TGTGCCAGCTCAGCCCTCCCCGGGAGCTACAATGAGCAGTTCTTC
CASSALPGSYNEQFF
>TRBJ2-5|-|TRBV9|-
TGTGCCAGCAGCGTAGGGTCCCAGGGAATGAGATTAGAGACCCAGTACTTC
CASSVGSQGMRLETQYF
>TRBJ2-2|-|TRBV9|-
TGTGCCCGGGGGGACACAGAGAACACCGGGGAGCTGTTTTTT
CARGDTENTGELFF
>TRBJ2-4|-|TRBV28|TRBD2
TGTGCCAGCAGCCCTAGCGGGTTGAGCAAAAACATTCAGTACTTC
CASSPSGLSKNIQYF
>TRBJ1-3|-|TRBV5-8|TRBD1
TGCGCCAGCAGCCAAGAATGGGGACAGGGCTTAGGAAACACCATATATTTT
CASSQEWGQGLGNTIYF
>TRBJ2-7|once|TRBV23-1|-
TGCGCCAGCCCGAAGGTGTTCGCCTACGAGCAGTACTTC
CASPKVFAYEQYF
>TRBJ2-5|-|TRBV9|-
TGTGCCAGCAGCCCCAGGGGTTTTGGCCAAGAGACCCAGTACTTC
CASSPRGFGQETQYF
>TRBJ1-2|-|TRBV28|-
TGTGCCAGCAGTCCCTATGGAGATCACACCTACTATGGCTACACCTTC
CASSPYGDHTYYGYTF
>TRBJ1-1|-|TRBV2|-
TGTGCCAGCCGGGAGGTGACTGAAGCTTTCTTT
CASREVTEAFF
>TRBJ2-2|-|TRBV4-3|-
TGCGCCAGCAGCCAAGAACTGATTGGGTCCTCTTACACCGGGGAGCTGTTTTTT
CASSQELIGSSYTGELFF